This TCR beta chain comes out of a study of vaccination effects on CD4 cells after COVID-19 (dated by TCRdb to between 2021 and 2022). Some background on the complete study: Across the study, the median time from the second dose to post-vaccine sampling was 72 days (range 14 to 241). The study compared SARS-CoV-2 spike-specific CD4+ TCR repertoires before and after mRNA vaccination in COVID-19 convalescent patients and infection-naive vaccine recipients. Altogether, roughly 10 COVID-19 convalescent patients and a few SARS-CoV-2-naive healthy vaccine recipients made up the full study. The Oncomine TCR Beta short-read assay on an Illumina iSeq 100 was used to sequence cultures from other donors in the study.

Library generation was performed with the immunoSEQ multiplex PCR assay. TCR beta CDR3 sequencing was performed on DNA from the cultured, isolated CD4+ T cells. In the paper's pipeline: Non-productive TCR sequences were removed, reads were trimmed to the CDR3 region, and CDR3s of at least 7 amino acids were retained. Antigen-specific clonotypes were identified using the MANAFEST web app by comparison of expansion in peptide wells against reference cultures. For clones to be considered positive, expansion at FDR<0.05 versus reference and all other wells, an odds ratio above 5, and a frequency above 0.1% in two replicate wells were required. A clonotype was defined as cross-reactive if the clonotype was significantly expanded both in SARS-CoV-2 spike wells and in at least one common cold coronavirus spike condition. Levenshtein distance calculated with the stringdist R package was used to assess CDR3 similarity, and unrooted trees were constructed with ape in R 3.6.1. Not all clones reach the TCRdb copy of this immuneACCESS table, which keeps in-frame sequences only. Checked studies attribute under half of the gap to unresolved V genes and leave the rest unexplained. V, J and clone size are those of that table, while D and trimming were read from the DNA. This sample gives 50,000 to 65,000 clones in total; around 78% of them show up just once. Clones ranked in the top ten supply about 1.2% of the sample.

The paper as a whole reports these results and caveats: Marked clonal contraction was observed in both infection-induced and vaccine-induced clones at late post-vaccination timepoints, consistent with waning T cell responses. Among healthy vaccine recipients, nearly all vaccine-induced clones were SARS-CoV-2 mono-reactive, and just 1 of 255 was cross-reactive with common cold coronaviruses. The study was limited by a small number of convalescent patients, and early post-infection timepoints were lacking.

In the ViraFEST assay, PBMC were stimulated with viral peptide pools, and antigen-specific CD4+ T cell clonotypes were then identified by expansion using TCR sequencing. After about 9 days of culture, CD4+ T cells were isolated with the EasySep CD4+ T cell isolation kit. Each participant received two doses of an mRNA SARS-CoV-2 vaccine, either BNT162b2 or mRNA-1273. Healthy vaccine recipients had no prior SARS-CoV-2 infection, confirmed by negative nucleocapsid antibodies before and after vaccination. Around 2 million PBMC per well were cultured in IMDM with 5% human AB serum, 7.5 to 10 IU/ml IL-2 and gentamicin, plus 10 ug/ml peptides. On days 3 and 7, half of the culture medium was replaced with fresh IL-2-containing medium. Unless noted otherwise, every peptide stimulation condition was grown in triplicate wells. Using Ficoll-Paque Plus gradient centrifugation, PBMC were separated from whole blood and then either used fresh or cryopreserved at -140C. Overlapping peptide pools spanned the spike proteins of SARS-CoV-2 and the common cold coronaviruses HCoV-NL63, HCoV-OC43 and HCoV-229E. The QIAamp micro DNA kit was used to extract genomic DNA from the cultured CD4+ T cells.

Reading from cysteine to phenylalanine, the CDR3 counts 14 amino acids. CDR3 DNA is the only sequence kept; it has 42 bases, read in frame from the first base. Cut back by 6 bases and 0 bases, the V and J ends lie 13 bases apart. The CDR1 and CDR2 encoded by the germline V gene are SQVTM and ANQGSEA. Concerning this clone: No antigen is known for it. Base quality data are lacking; no much larger clone is found one base away.

Sequencing was performed on CD4+ T cells from PBMCs cultured with HCoV-229E spike peptides, taken after COVID-19 vaccination. Taken with the paper, the label for cell subset or site translates to: HCoV-229E spike overlapping peptide pool stimulation. This receptor was obtained from a human donor who received a COVID-19 vaccine. Here the chain combines TRBV29-1 and TRBJ2-3; the D gene cannot be resolved reliably. Read as DNA, the sequence is TGCAGCGTCGACCAGGCCACTAGCACAGATACGCAGTATTTT. Its coded protein is CSVDQATSTDTQYF.